This entry lists 27 T cell receptor beta chains sequenced from one sample in a study of shared clonotypes between healthy human individuals. Profiled with immunoSEQ multiplex PCR; TCRdb holds only in-frame clones, not every one. The table records 1.6 million or so clones, roughly 95% of them present only once. The source material was naive CD4+ T cells sorted from blood. Subset: CD45RA+ positively selected. The receptors were gathered from a man younger than 45 in good health.

The chain has TRBV6-1 and TRBJ2-7; D unresolved. V lost 9 bases to trimming and J lost 0 bases, with 6 bases between them. The CDR3 has 11 amino acids. In germline, CDR1 is MNHNS, CDR2 SASEGT. For the CDR3, the DNA is TGTGCCAGTGCGGTCTCCTACGAGCAGTACTTC. Protein product: CASAVSYEQYF.

This chain uses TRBV20-1 with TRBJ2-1; no reliable D call. This CDR3 contains 11 residues. Germline loops: CDR1 DFQATT, CDR2 SNEGSKA (reference sequence). Trimming removed 6 bases from V and 6 bases from J, with 9 bases in between. CDR3 bases: TGCAGTGCCCCCCCCGGCAATGAGCAGTTCTTC. Residues: CSAPPGNEQFF.

V is TRBV28 and J is TRBJ1-4; D unclear. V shed 4 bases and J shed 8 bases, with 11 bases lying between them. The CDR3 is 13 amino acids. Per germline, CDR1 MDHEN and CDR2 SYDVKM. The CDR3 nucleotides are TGTGCCAGCAGTTGGGGATCGGAGGAAAAACTGTTTTTT. It translates to CASSWGSEEKLFF.

The count of this clone is one. The V and J genes are TRBV4-3 and TRBJ1-1, with 7 bases aligning to TRBD1. The CDR3 extends over 11 amino acids. Trimming removed 8 bases from V and 8 bases from J; junction bases left unmatched: 5. The V gene's germline CDR1 is LGHNA and CDR2 YSLEER. Here the CDR3 DNA reads TGCGCCAGCCGACAGGGTCCGGAAGCTTTCTTT. As protein: CASRQGPEAFF.

V usage is TRBV28 and J usage is TRBJ1-3, with D possibly being TRBD1 (6 bases). The germline CDR1 and CDR2 sequences are MDHEN and SYDVKM. With 5 bases removed from V and 5 bases from J, the gap between germline ends came to 13 bases. The CDR3 consists of 14 residues. In nucleotides, the CDR3 is TGTGCCAGCAGTCGCATGGACAGCCGAAACACCATATATTTT. It encodes CASSRMDSRNTIYF.

V gene TRBV5-4 combines with J gene TRBJ2-5; D might be TRBD2 (6 bases). CDR1 is SGHNT, CDR2 YYREEE, per germline (reference sequence). V lost 1 base and J 1 base, leaving 11 bases between the germline ends. CDR3 length: 15 residues. For the CDR3, the DNA is TGTGCCAGCAGCTTGCCGGGAGTAAGCCAAGAGACCCAGTACTTC. Its translation is CASSLPGVSQETQYF.

The chain employs TRBV5-1 and TRBJ2-7; the match to TRBD1 covers 9 bases. V lost 3 bases and J lost 3; bases outside the gene matches: 7. Germline V CDR1 and CDR2: SGHRS, YFSETQ. The CDR3 is 15 residues long. The CDR3 DNA follows: TGCGCCAGCAGCTGGGACAGGGATATTTTCTACGAGCAGTACTTC. This sequence encodes CASSWDRDIFYEQYF.

This chain connects TRBV28 to TRBJ2-1, with a weak D call TRBD1 (5 bases). V was trimmed by 7 bases and J by 0 bases, leaving 10 bases between them. Germline V gene lookup returns CDR1 MDHEN and CDR2 SYDVKM. This CDR3 is built from 14 residues. CDR3 nucleotide sequence: TGTGCCAGCAAGGGGTTGAGCTCCTACAATGAGCAGTTCTTC. Its protein product is CASKGLSSYNEQFF. Full variable domain (outside the CDR3, taken from reference TRBV28 and TRBJ2-1): DVKVTQSSRYLVKRTGEKVFLECVQDMDHENMFWYRQDPGLGLRLIYFSYDVKMKEKGDIPEGYSVSREKKERFSLILESASTNQTSMYLCASKGLSSYNEQFFGPGTRLTVL.

The gene calls are TRBV29-1 and TRBJ2-5, with D possibly TRBD1 on 7 matching bases. The CDR3 runs 13 residues. Germline V gene data show CDR1 as SQVTM and CDR2 as ANQGSEA. The V end was cut by 7 bases, the J end by 1 base, with 13 bases between. For the CDR3, the DNA is TGCAGCGCGCGGGGACAGATCCAAGAGACCCAGTACTTC. Translation: CSARGQIQETQYF.

CDR3 sequence (DNA): TGTGCCAGCAGGAAATGGACAGTCTCCTACGAGCAGTACTTC. Protein sequence: CASRKWTVSYEQYF. This chain connects TRBV6-5 to TRBJ2-7, with D tentatively TRBD1 (6 bases). Germline CDR1 and CDR2: MNHEY and SVGAGI. Trimming removed 6 bases from V and 0 bases from J, with 12 bases in between. The CDR3 is 14 amino acids.

The CDR3 DNA sequence: TGTGCCAGCAGCTCCCCCCCAGGCTATGGCTACACCTTC. This gives the protein CASSSPPGYGYTF. The chain joins TRBV5-4 to TRBJ1-2; unclear D gene. Germline CDR1 SGHNT, CDR2 YYREEE (reference sequence). The CDR3 is made up of 13 amino acids. V lost 3 bases and J lost 4, with 10 bases in between.

The chain employs TRBV2 and TRBJ2-7, with D possibly matching TRBD1 (5 bases). Trimming removed 7 bases at V and 4 bases at J, with 11 bases between. Germline V gives CDR1 SNHLY, CDR2 FYNNEI. The CDR3 consists of 12 residues. DNA of the CDR3: TGTGCCAGCACCCCAGGGTTGTACGAGCAGTACTTC. Translation gives CASTPGLYEQYF.

This chain connects TRBV18 to TRBJ1-1, with D maybe TRBD1 (5 bases). This CDR3 region has 13 residues. V lost 1 base and J lost 3, with 6 bases in between. Germline V gives CDR1 KGHSH, CDR2 LQKENI. The CDR3 loop reads CASSPRQYTEAFF. CDR3 DNA: TGTGCCAGCTCACCACGACAGTACACTGAAGCTTTCTTT.

This clone was seen only a few times. The V call is TRBV27, the J call TRBJ2-7, with 11 bases lining up with TRBD2. With 3 bases clipped from V and 3 bases from J, the junction kept 4 bases outside the gene matches. The CDR3 length is 15 residues. Germline V gives CDR1 MNHEY, CDR2 SMNVEV (reference sequence). CDR3 protein: CASSFHGTSGYEQYF. The CDR3 bases are TGTGCCAGCAGTTTCCACGGGACTAGCGGCTACGAGCAGTACTTC.

The chain is built from TRBV29-1 and TRBJ2-1, with D perhaps matching TRBD1 (6 bases). This CDR3 has 12 amino acids. V lost 7 bases and J lost 4, with 11 bases in between. Germline-derived CDR1 and CDR2 are SQVTM and ANQGSEA. DNA of the CDR3: TGCAGCGCACGAGGACAGTACAATGAGCAGTTCTTC. Protein: CSARGQYNEQFF.

The CDR3 region has the DNA TGTGCCAGCAGCCAGGGGACATACACTGAAGCTTTCTTT. It yields the protein CASSQGTYTEAFF. The chain combines TRBV7-9 with TRBJ1-1; D perhaps matches TRBD1 (6 bases). This CDR3 comprises 13 residues. Germline lookup yields CDR1 SEHNR and CDR2 FQNEAQ (reference sequence). Trimming removed 5 bases at V and 3 bases at J, with 10 bases between. Full variable domain (outside the CDR3, taken from reference TRBV7-9 and TRBJ1-1): DTGVSQNPRHKITKRGQNVTFRCDPISEHNRLYWYRQTLGQGPEFLTYFQNEAQLEKSRLLSDRFSAERPKGSFSTLEIQRTEQGDSAMYLCASSQGTYTEAFFGQGTRLTVV.

Regarding this clone: The sample carries other DNA sequences with the same CDR3. The rearrangement uses TRBV5-1 and TRBJ2-5; D gene ambiguous. Trimming took off 2 bases at V and 3 bases at J, with 8 bases between the two ends. Germline V CDR1 and CDR2: SGHRS, YFSETQ. CDR3 length: 13 amino acids. This CDR3 is CASSFGSEETQYF. CDR3 coding DNA: TGCGCCAGCAGCTTCGGTTCAGAAGAGACCCAGTACTTC.

This clone was seen only once. The gene calls are TRBV11-3 and TRBJ2-1; 7 bases map to TRBD2. Germline CDR1 SGHNT, CDR2 YENEEA. The CDR3 extends over 16 amino acids. V trimming: 3 bases; J trimming: 4 bases; junction bases outside the gene matches: 9. The CDR3: CASSLGGIGWYNEQFF. The CDR3 nucleotides read TGTGCCAGCAGCTTGGGGGGGATCGGATGGTACAATGAGCAGTTCTTC.

The V call is TRBV10-3, the J call TRBJ2-1; the match to TRBD2 covers 8 bases. This CDR3 has 13 amino acids. Germline trimming cut 6 bases from V and 5 bases from J; bases unmatched to any gene: 3. In germline, CDR1 is ENHRY, CDR2 SYGVKD. In nucleotides, the CDR3 is TGTGCCATCAGCCCAGCGGGAGACAATGAGCAGTTCTTC. This translates into CAISPAGDNEQFF.

As regards this clone: Different DNA sequences within this sample yield the same CDR3. The V gene is TRBV4-3, the J gene TRBJ1-3, with D unclear. V lost 1 base and J lost 4, with 5 bases in between. CDR1 is LGHNA, CDR2 YSLEER, per germline. The CDR3 is made up of 13 amino acids. CDR3 bases: TGCGCCAGCAGCCAAGTGGCCGGAAACACCATATATTTT. Translating it yields CASSQVAGNTIYF.

The CDR3: CASSPHGTLAGVADTQYF. CDR3 DNA sequence: TGTGCCAGCAGCCCCCACGGGACCTTAGCGGGAGTGGCAGATACGCAGTATTTT. The rearrangement joins TRBV2 to TRBJ2-3; 9 bases are a match to TRBD2. Germline CDR1 and CDR2: SNHLY and FYNNEI. The CDR3 extends over 18 amino acids. V shed 6 bases and J 4 bases; nucleotides not matched to a gene: 17.

V is TRBV28 and J is TRBJ2-1; 8 bases agree with TRBD1. Losses at the gene ends were 4 bases for V and 12 bases for J; bases not matched to a gene: 5. The CDR3 contains 12 residues. Germline V CDR1 and CDR2: MDHEN, SYDVKM. CDR3 loop: CASSSDRVGQFF. The CDR3 DNA sequence: TGTGCCAGCAGTTCGGACAGGGTTGGGCAGTTCTTC.

The J gene is TRBJ2-7, the V gene TRBV2; D possibly corresponds to TRBD2 (6 bases). Germline lookup yields CDR1 SNHLY and CDR2 FYNNEI. Trimming stripped 7 bases from V and 7 bases from J, with 14 bases between. This CDR3 has 12 residues. The CDR3 reads CASILGGEEQYF. DNA of the CDR3: TGTGCCAGCATCCTCGGAGGGGAAGAGCAGTACTTC.

The V and J genes are TRBV10-2 and TRBJ2-1; a possible D gene is TRBD2 (6 bases). Per the germline V gene, CDR1 is WSHSY and CDR2 is SAAADI. The CDR3 has 14 residues. Trimming took off 7 bases at V and 5 bases at J, with 15 bases between the two ends. This CDR3 is CASKIGTPNNEQFF. In DNA form, the CDR3 reads TGCGCCAGCAAGATCGGGACTCCGAACAATGAGCAGTTCTTC.

The chain uses TRBV9 and TRBJ2-7; 9 bases fit TRBD1. Germline lookup yields CDR1 SGDLS and CDR2 YYNGEE. With V trimmed by 1 base and J by 5 bases, 7 bases remained unmatched. CDR3 length: 15 amino acids. The CDR3 protein is CASSVRGQGRDEQYF. The DNA for the CDR3 is TGTGCCAGCAGCGTAAGGGGACAGGGCCGTGACGAGCAGTACTTC.

The J gene is TRBJ2-7, the V gene TRBV9; possible D gene TRBD2, 5 bases. Germline CDR1 and CDR2: SGDLS and YYNGEE. Between the trimmed V and J ends, which lost 4 bases and 7 bases, there was a span of 21 bases. This CDR3 region has 15 residues. The CDR3 sequence: CASSSSPDSFTEQYF. The CDR3 nucleotides read TGTGCCAGCAGCTCCTCTCCGGACTCCTTTACAGAGCAGTACTTC.

This rearrangement joins TRBV19 to TRBJ2-3, with D unclear. Germline V gene data show CDR1 as LNHDA and CDR2 as SQIVND (reference sequence). The CDR3 contains 14 residues. V gave up 3 bases and J gave up 2 bases, with 9 bases separating them. CDR3 residues: CASSIHQNTDTQYF. The CDR3 nucleotides read TGTGCCAGTAGTATCCATCAGAACACAGATACGCAGTATTTT.